This T cell receptor (beta chain) was sequenced during a study of blood T cells in healthy people across ages. With each sample, at least 6 micrograms of total RNA were extracted. With a J-beta primer mix and a sample-barcoded 5' primer, a second PCR ran about 6 to 11 cycles. Each cDNA molecule was tagged by a template-switch adaptor with 12 random nucleotides. TCRdb fed the 5' RACE reads into MiXCR, producing one record per CDR3 protein. This sample has 1.2 million to 1.5 million distinct CDR3 sequences; roughly 40% occur once, and the top ten carry 7% to 9%. General observations from the study: The fall in TCR beta diversity per million T cells was roughly linear with age. Diversity estimated from one million T cells was considered an underestimate.

To note about this clonotype: Antigen unknown.

The sequence was obtained from a woman under 30 in good health. Specimen: blood.

The CDR3 sequence: CAWSGQGVGYTF. DNA for the CDR3: TGTGCCTGGAGTGGACAGGGCGTAGGCTACACCTTC. V is TRBV30 and J is TRBJ1-2; 7 bases line up with TRBD1. The CDR3 is 12 amino acids. Unmatched junction bases numbered 4, after V lost 1 base and J lost 8 bases. Germline CDR1 reads GTSNPN; CDR2 reads SVGIG (reference sequence).